Listed below are T cell receptor beta chains from one sample, sequenced in a study of tumor-infiltrating lymphocytes in primary liver carcinoma. TCRdb independently ran MiXCR on the multiplex PCR reads; one entry per CDR3 protein. This table holds just over 20,000 distinct CDR3 sequences, roughly three quarters found once. Source material: liver tumor tissue from sampling region 4. These receptors were taken from a woman in her twenties or thirties with primary liver carcinoma and hepatitis B virus infection. Each CDR3 is given with its conserved first and last residue. D genes are given only for firm matches. Clone size is stated in some rows and not others, as once, few, many or a class when expanded.

TGCGCCAGCAGCCAAGGTTGGGGCAGGGCGAATCGCTACACCTTC,CASSQGWGRANRYTF,-,TRBV4-3,-,TRBJ1-2,15
TGTGCCTGGAGCCGAGGGGGGACTAGCGGGAGAAACGACCAGTTCTTC,CAWSRGGTSGRNDQFF,TRBD2,TRBV30,-,TRBJ2-1,16
TGTGCCAGTACCCGCCGGGGGGTTGAGGCCCAGTACTTC,CASTRRGVEAQYF,TRBD2,TRBV28,-,TRBJ2-5,13
TGTGCCAGCAGTGAAAGGCAGTACTCTGGGGCCAACGTCCTGACTTTC,CASSERQYSGANVLTF,-,TRBV6-1,-,TRBJ2-6,16
TGTGCCAGCAGTCCGCTAACTGGGTTCACCGGGGAGCTGTTTTTT,CASSPLTGFTGELFF,-,TRBV6-5,-,TRBJ2-2,15
TGTGCCAGCAGCCAAGACCGGGCTGAAGCTTTCTTT,CASSQDRAEAFF,-,TRBV14,many,TRBJ1-1,12
TGTGCTCGCAGCGTAGACGGACACCCTCCACCCACAGATATGCAGTATTTT,CARSVDGHPPPTDMQYF,-,TRBV5-4,-,TRBJ2-3,17
TGCAGCGCCGGATGGCAGGGAACCAATGAGCAGTTTTTC,CSAGWQGTNEQFF,-,TRBV29-1,-,TRBJ2-1,13
TGCGTCAGCAGCGGCCAGGGACCCTATAATTCACCCCTCCTCTTT,CVSSGQGPYNSPLLF,-,TRBV5-1,-,TRBJ1-6,15
TGTGTCAGCAGCCCTAGACGGATAGAGAGCCAGTACTTC,CVSSPRRIESQYF,-,TRBV11-2,-,TRBJ2-5,13
TGTGCCAGCAGTTACCAGACAGCCAGCAATCAGCCCCAGCATTTT,CASSYQTASNQPQHF,-,TRBV6-2/TRBV6-3,medium-sized,TRBJ1-5,15
TGTGACTGGAAGGTCTTGGGTGTGGCCCTAGGGACCCAGTACTTC,CDWKVLGVALGTQYF,-,TRBV30,-,TRBJ2-5,15
TGTGTCAGCAGCCGGCTACGGGGATCCCTAAATGAGCAGTTCTTT,CVSSRLRGSLNEQFF,-,TRBV5-6,few,TRBJ2-1,15
TGTGTCAGTAGTACCGACAGGGGACTGACCCAATACTTC,CVSSTDRGLTQYF,TRBD1,TRBV6-5,once,TRBJ2-5,13
TGTGTCATCAGTCACGATAGCGGTATGCAGTATTTT,CVISHDSGMQYF,-,TRBV10-3,few,TRBJ2-3,12
TGTGTAGGCAGCTCTCCTGGGACGGGTACCTACGAGCAGTACTTC,CVGSSPGTGTYEQYF,-,TRBV11-2,-,TRBJ2-7,15
TGTGCCAGCAGCGACCAGACAGGAGCGGGAGAGTCCCAGTACTTC,CASSDQTGAGESQYF,TRBD2,TRBV11-2,-,TRBJ2-5,15